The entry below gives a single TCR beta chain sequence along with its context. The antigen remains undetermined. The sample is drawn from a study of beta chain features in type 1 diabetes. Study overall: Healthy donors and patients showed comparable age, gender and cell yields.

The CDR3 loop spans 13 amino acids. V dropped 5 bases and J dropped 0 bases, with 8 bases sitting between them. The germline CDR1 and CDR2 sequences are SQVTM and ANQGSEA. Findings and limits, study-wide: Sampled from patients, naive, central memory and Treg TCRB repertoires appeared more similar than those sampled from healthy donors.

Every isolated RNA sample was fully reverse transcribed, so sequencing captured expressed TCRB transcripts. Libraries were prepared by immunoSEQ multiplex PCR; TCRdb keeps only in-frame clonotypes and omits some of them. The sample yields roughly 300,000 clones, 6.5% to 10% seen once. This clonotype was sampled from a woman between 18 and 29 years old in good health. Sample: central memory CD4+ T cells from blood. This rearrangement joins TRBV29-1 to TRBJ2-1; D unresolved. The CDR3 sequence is CSVSRSSYNEQFF. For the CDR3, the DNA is TGCAGCGTTAGTCGGAGCTCCTACAATGAGCAGTTCTTC.